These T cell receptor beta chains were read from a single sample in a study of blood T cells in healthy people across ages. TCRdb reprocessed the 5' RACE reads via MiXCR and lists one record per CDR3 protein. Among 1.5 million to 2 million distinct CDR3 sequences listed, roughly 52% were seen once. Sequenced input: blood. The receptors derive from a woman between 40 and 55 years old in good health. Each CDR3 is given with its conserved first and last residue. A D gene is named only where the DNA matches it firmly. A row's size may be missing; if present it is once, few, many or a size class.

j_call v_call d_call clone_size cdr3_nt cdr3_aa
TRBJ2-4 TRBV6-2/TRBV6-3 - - TGTGCCAGCAGTTACTGGGCAGGTTCAGCCAAAAACATTCAGTACTTC CASSYWAGSAKNIQYF
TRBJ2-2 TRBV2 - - TGTGCCAGCAGTGATGGGCCCCAACCAAGTAGGAGCGGGGAGCTGTTTTTT CASSDGPQPSRSGELFF
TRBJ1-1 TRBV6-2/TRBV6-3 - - TGTGCCAGCAGTTACTCGAGGGTGGGGAACACTGAAGCTTTCTTT CASSYSRVGNTEAFF
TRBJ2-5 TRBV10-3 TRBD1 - TGTGCCACCACGCGGACAGGCCAAGAGACCCAGTACTTC CATTRTGQETQYF
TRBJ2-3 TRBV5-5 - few TGTGCCAGCAGCGGCGGACTGCCGGATACGCAGTATTTT CASSGGLPDTQYF
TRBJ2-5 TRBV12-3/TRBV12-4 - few TGTGCCAGCAGTCCGATTGGGGGAACAGAGACCCAGTACTTC CASSPIGGTETQYF
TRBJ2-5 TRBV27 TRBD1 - TGTGCCAGCGGCAGAGCACAGGGGTGGGGAGAGACCCAGTACTTC CASGRAQGWGETQYF
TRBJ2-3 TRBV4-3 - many TGCGCCAGCAGCCAAGATCGCGGAGATACGCAGTATTTT CASSQDRGDTQYF
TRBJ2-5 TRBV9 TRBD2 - TGTGCCAGCAGCGGTGAGCGGGGGAATTCCCCAAAAGAGACCCAGTACTTC CASSGERGNSPKETQYF
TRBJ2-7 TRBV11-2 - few TGTGCCAGCAGCTTATACTCGGGCAGGGACCGCTACGAGCAGTACTTC CASSLYSGRDRYEQYF
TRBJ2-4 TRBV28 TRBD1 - TGTGCCAGCAGTTTTAGGGACAGGGGCAATGCCAAAAACATTCAGTACTTC CASSFRDRGNAKNIQYF
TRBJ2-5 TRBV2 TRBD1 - TGTGCCAGCATGGCAGGGGGTGTACAAGAGACCCAGTACTTC CASMAGGVQETQYF
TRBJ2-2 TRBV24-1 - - TGTGCCACCAGTGACTATGGAACCGGGACCGGGGAGCTGTTTTTT CATSDYGTGTGELFF
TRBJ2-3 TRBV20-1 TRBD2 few TGCAGTGCTAGAGAACCTATAGCGGGGCGAGTCACAGATACGCAGTATTTT CSAREPIAGRVTDTQYF
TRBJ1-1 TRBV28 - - TGTGCCAGCACCTCCCAGTCTTACACTGAAGCTTTCTTT CASTSQSYTEAFF
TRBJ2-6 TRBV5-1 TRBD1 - TGCGCCAGCAGCGTGGGGACAGGGCACTCTGGGGCCAACGTCCTGACTTTC CASSVGTGHSGANVLTF
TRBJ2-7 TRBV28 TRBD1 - TGTGCCACGTTCCATCCGACAGGGTGGGAGCAGTACTTC CATFHPTGWEQYF
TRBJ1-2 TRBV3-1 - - TGTGCCAGCAGCCCTTATCTATCCACTCCTAAGGATGGCTACACCTTC CASSPYLSTPKDGYTF
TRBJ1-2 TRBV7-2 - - TGTGCCAGCAGGCCACAGCGGGTCTCGGACTATGGCTACACCTTC CASRPQRVSDYGYTF
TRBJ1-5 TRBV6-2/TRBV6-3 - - TGTGCCAGCAGTTACGTAGGGGGGCAAGCGCCCCAGCATTTT CASSYVGGQAPQHF
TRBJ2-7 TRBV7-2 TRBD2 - TGTGCCAGCAGATTAGTAAGCGGGGGGGCTTACGAGCAGTACTTC CASRLVSGGAYEQYF
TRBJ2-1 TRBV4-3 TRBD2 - TGCGCCAGCAGCCAAACCCGACTAGCGGGGGGTTATGGGGATGAGCAGTTCTTC CASSQTRLAGGYGDEQFF
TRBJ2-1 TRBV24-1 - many TGTGCCACCAGTGAAGAAGCTGAGCAGTTCTTC CATSEEAEQFF
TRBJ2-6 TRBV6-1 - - TGTGCCAGCAGACCACCTTTTTGGCAGCCTGGGGCCAACGTCCTGACTTTC CASRPPFWQPGANVLTF
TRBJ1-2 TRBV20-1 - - TGCAGTGCTAGAGATTCTAAGGGGAACTATGGCTACACCTTC CSARDSKGNYGYTF
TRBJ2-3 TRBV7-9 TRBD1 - TGTGCCAGCAGCTTAGTACCAGGGGGCAGGGAAGATACGCAGTATTTT CASSLVPGGREDTQYF
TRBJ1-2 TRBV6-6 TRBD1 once TGTGCCAGCACACCACAGGGGAATGGCTACACCTTC CASTPQGNGYTF
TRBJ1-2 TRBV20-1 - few TGCAGTGCTAAGGTCGACGGCATCCTCGGTAGGGGCTACACCTTC CSAKVDGILGRGYTF
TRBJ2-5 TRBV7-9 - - TGTGCCAGCAGCTTAGACGGAAGCTACGCCGGGACCCAAGAGACCCAGTACTTC CASSLDGSYAGTQETQYF
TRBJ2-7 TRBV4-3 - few TGCGCCAGCAGCCACACGGGCAGGACCGGGGAGCAGTACTTC CASSHTGRTGEQYF
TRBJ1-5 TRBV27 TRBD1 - TGTGCCAGCAGTTTAGGGACAGGGTACAATCAGCCCCAGCATTTT CASSLGTGYNQPQHF
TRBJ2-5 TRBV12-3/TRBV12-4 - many TGTGCCAGCAGTTTTCTAGCGCAGGGCGAGACCCAGTACTTC CASSFLAQGETQYF
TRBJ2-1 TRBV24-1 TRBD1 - TGTGCCACCAGTGATTACCGGGACAGGGCTTACAATGAGCAGTTCTTC CATSDYRDRAYNEQFF
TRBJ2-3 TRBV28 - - TGTGCCAGCACCGCAACAGGGAGCACAGATACGCAGTATTTT CASTATGSTDTQYF
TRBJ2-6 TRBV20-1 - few TGCAGTGCTAGAGATTGGGTGGCAGGGGCCAACGTCCTGACTTTC CSARDWVAGANVLTF
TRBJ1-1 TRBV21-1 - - TGTGCCAGCAGCAAAGGTGGGACACTCCCGGACACTGAAGCTTTCTTT CASSKGGTLPDTEAFF
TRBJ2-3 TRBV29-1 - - TGCAGCGTTGAGGTCGCCCGCACAGATACGCAGTATTTT CSVEVARTDTQYF
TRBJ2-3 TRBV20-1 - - TGCAGTGCTGATGGCGGTTCCCGGGGTGATACGCAGTATTTT CSADGGSRGDTQYF
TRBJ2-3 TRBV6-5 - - TGTGCCAGCAGTTACACAGGGGAGGCAGATACGCAGTATTTT CASSYTGEADTQYF